This T cell receptor beta chain appears in the sequencing data of a study of response to subunit inactivated influenza vaccine listed by TCRdb under 2018. Broadly, across the study: The study used deep quantitative T cell receptor repertoire profiling to track responses to a trivalent subunit inactivated influenza vaccine. The investigation overall reported the following: According to the authors, only a limited number of new T cells may be recruited by each seasonal influenza vaccination.

The library was produced with RT-PCR. TCRdb shows the sequencer as Illumina HiSeq 2500. TCRdb passed the public sequencing reads through fastp at Q25 and MiXCR, retaining productive beta sequences. Every distinct CDR3 protein forms one entry, paired with its most common genes and DNA. The sample has hundreds of thousands of distinct CDR3 sequences on record, approximately 12% of them singletons. The top ten hold roughly 10% of the sample. The germline V gene supplies CDR1 MNHEY and CDR2 SVGAGI. The CDR3, from cysteine to phenylalanine, totals 14 residues. Only the CDR3 DNA is retained, 42 bases long and in frame from the first base. The germline V end is reduced by 2 bases and the J end by 0 bases; junction bases left unmatched: 1. Note on this clonotype: There is no known antigen for this receptor. No base quality information exists; no much larger clone differs at one position.

The receptor was isolated from a man aged 50-59 years who received an inactivated influenza vaccine. Donor details come from another sample of the same person, matched by shared clones. The chain couples TRBV6-5 to TRBJ2-7; TRBD1 lines up with 7 middle nucleotides. Sequences were derived from PBMCs from blood, sampled on the day of vaccination. The CDR3 region: CASSYGTASYEQYF. Here is the DNA: TGTGCCAGCAGTTACGGGACAGCCTCCTACGAGCAGTACTTC.